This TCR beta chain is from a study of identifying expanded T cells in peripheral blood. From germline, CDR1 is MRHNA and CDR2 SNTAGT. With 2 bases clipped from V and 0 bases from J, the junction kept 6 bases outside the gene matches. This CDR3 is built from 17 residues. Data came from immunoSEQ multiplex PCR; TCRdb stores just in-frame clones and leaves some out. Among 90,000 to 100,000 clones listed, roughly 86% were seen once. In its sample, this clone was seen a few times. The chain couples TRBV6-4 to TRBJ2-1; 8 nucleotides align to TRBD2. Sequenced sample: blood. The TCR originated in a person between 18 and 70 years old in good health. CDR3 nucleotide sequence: TGTGCCAGCAGTGACGTCCTAGCGGGCGGCTCCTACAATGAGCAGTTCTTC. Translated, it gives CASSDVLAGGSYNEQFF.